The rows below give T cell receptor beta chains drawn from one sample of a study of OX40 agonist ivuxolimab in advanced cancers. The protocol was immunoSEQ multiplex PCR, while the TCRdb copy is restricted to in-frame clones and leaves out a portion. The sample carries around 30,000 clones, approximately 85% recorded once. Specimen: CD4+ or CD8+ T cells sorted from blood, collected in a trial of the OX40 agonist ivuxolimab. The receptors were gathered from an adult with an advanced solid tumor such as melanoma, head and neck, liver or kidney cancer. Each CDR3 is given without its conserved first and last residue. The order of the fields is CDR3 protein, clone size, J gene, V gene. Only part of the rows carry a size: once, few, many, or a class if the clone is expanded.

ASSLGSSSYNEQF	-	TRBJ2-1	TRBV7-8
ASSVRGLGETQY	-	TRBJ2-5	TRBV9
ASSLETRGASYEQY	-	TRBJ2-7	TRBV11-1
ASSPREGFYEQY	-	TRBJ2-7	TRBV7-9
ASSIRQGRYEQY	medium-sized	TRBJ2-7	TRBV27
ASSQEIVRPDNLNYGYT	-	TRBJ1-2	TRBV4-3
ASSFGTSAQY	-	TRBJ2-3	TRBV5-6
ASSHQGRKETQY	-	TRBJ2-5	TRBV6-5
ASIEGGVGEQF	-	TRBJ2-1	TRBV27
ASSRSTLADYGYT	-	TRBJ1-2	TRBV27
ARPGSQETQY	-	TRBJ2-5	TRBV21-1
ASSLVTGSRGEQY	-	TRBJ2-7	TRBV11-2
ASSFPGFGGAENEQF	-	TRBJ2-1	TRBV7-9
ASRDRRAEAF	-	TRBJ1-1	TRBV6-1
ASSLTTGATDTQY	once	TRBJ2-3	TRBV4-3
ASSLEGTGETQY	-	TRBJ2-5	TRBV11-3
ASSPRGSGGYEQY	-	TRBJ2-7	TRBV7-9
ASSQEGGLGENIQY	-	TRBJ2-4	TRBV4-1
ASSITSGGGNEQF	-	TRBJ2-1	TRBV27
ATRTDYFSNQPQH	-	TRBJ1-5	TRBV10-3
AWHVGAGDEKLF	-	TRBJ1-4	TRBV30
ASSRGGGYEQY	once	TRBJ2-7	TRBV5-6
ASSEGAQGTGNQPQH	-	TRBJ1-5	TRBV6-1
AWSSLSTDTQY	-	TRBJ2-3	TRBV30
ASYWGGTEAF	-	TRBJ1-1	TRBV7-2
ASSLGWDEQF	once	TRBJ2-1	TRBV28
ASSYRQNSNQPQH	-	TRBJ1-5	TRBV6-5
ASSLGQGETQY	once	TRBJ2-5	TRBV5-6